This T cell receptor beta chain was captured by sequencing in a study of blood T cell repertoires in COVID-19. CDR3 size: 16 residues. The V and J ends lost 0 bases and 6 bases respectively, with 15 bases between them. Germline V gives CDR1 SGHTA, CDR2 FQGNSA. Generated by immunoSEQ multiplex PCR, the TCRdb table keeps only in-frame clones and is missing some. The sample records about 140,000 clones, 84% being singletons. V and J are TRBV7-2 and TRBJ2-1; tentatively, D is TRBD2 (5 bases). The sequence was collected from a woman in her forties or fifties with acute COVID-19. The sequenced material came from PBMCs or T cells enriched from blood (not recorded which). The CDR3 DNA is TGTGCCAGCAGCTTAGCGTCGGGGAATGTGGTCAATGAGCAGTTCTTC. It is translated as CASSLASGNVVNEQFF.